This TCR beta chain emerged from a study of control samples from healthy donors and cancer patients. Per germline, CDR1 SNHLY and CDR2 FYNNEI. Trimming removed 6 bases from V and 4 bases from J, with 10 bases in between. The CDR3 length is 13 residues. Clones were read by immunoSEQ multiplex PCR, and TCRdb kept only the in-frame ones, dropping some. The table lists roughly 200,000 clones, 85% to 95% of them singletons. The source of this sequence is a man aged 50 to 59 in good health. The sequenced material came from blood. The rearrangement uses TRBV2 and TRBJ1-5; tentative D call: TRBD1 (6 bases). CDR3 protein: CASSDRMNQPQHF. In DNA, the CDR3 is TGTGCCAGCAGCGACAGGATGAATCAGCCCCAGCATTTT.